This T cell receptor (beta chain) is from a study of T cells in Graves' hyperthyroidism and ophthalmopathy. Study outcomes and limitations: Most clonotypes that expanded in the thyroid above 0.001 also showed up in blood.

This clonotype was seen at least ten times. The target antigen is unknown. Between the trimmed V and J ends, which lost 6 bases and 10 bases, there was a span of 10 bases. The CDR3 loop spans 10 amino acids. Per germline, CDR1 SQVTM and CDR2 ANQGSEA. Researchers took RNA transcripts and amplified the TCR beta CDR3 regions from them. With the HTBI primer set, the TCR CDR3 went through a first round of RT-PCR. TCRdb ran MiXCR on the multiplex PCR reads and lists one entry per CDR3 protein. The sample consists of some 400,000 distinct CDR3 sequences, around 14% of them appearing once. The sequenced material came from blood. This chain connects TRBV29-1 to TRBJ2-1, with D possibly TRBD2 on 5 matching bases. The origin of this receptor is a woman aged 60-75 years with Graves' hyperthyroidism. The CDR3 DNA is TGCAGCGTAGGGTGGAGGGAGCAGTTCTTC. Translation gives CSVGWREQFF.